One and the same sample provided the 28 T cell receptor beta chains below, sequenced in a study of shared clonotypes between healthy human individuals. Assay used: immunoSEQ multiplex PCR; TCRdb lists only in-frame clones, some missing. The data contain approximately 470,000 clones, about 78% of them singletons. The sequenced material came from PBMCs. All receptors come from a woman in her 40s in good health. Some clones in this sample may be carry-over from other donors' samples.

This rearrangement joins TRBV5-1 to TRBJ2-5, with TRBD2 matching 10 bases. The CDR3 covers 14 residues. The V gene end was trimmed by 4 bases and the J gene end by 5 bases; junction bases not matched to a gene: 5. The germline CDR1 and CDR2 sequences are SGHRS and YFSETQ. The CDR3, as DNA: TGCGCCAGCAGCAGCGGGAGGGCCTGGGAGACCCAGTACTTC. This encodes CASSSGRAWETQYF.

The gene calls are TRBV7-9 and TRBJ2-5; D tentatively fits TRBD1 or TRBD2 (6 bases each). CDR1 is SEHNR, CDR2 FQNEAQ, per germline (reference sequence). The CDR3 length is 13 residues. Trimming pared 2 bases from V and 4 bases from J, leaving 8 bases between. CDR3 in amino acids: CASSLRGAETQYF. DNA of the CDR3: TGTGCCAGCAGCTTAAGGGGGGCAGAGACCCAGTACTTC.

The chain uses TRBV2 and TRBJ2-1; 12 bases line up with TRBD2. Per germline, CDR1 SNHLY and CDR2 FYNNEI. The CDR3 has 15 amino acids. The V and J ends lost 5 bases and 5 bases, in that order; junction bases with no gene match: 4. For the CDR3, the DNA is TGTGCCAGCAGTCGACTAGCGGGAGATCACAATGAGCAGTTCTTC. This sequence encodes CASSRLAGDHNEQFF.

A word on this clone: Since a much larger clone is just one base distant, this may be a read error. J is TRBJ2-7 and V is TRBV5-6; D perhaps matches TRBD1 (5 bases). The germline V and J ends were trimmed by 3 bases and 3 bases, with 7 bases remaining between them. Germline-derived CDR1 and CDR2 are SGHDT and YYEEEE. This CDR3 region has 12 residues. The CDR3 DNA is TGTGCCAGCAGCTCCGACAGCTACGAGCAGTACTTC. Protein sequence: CASSSDSYEQYF.

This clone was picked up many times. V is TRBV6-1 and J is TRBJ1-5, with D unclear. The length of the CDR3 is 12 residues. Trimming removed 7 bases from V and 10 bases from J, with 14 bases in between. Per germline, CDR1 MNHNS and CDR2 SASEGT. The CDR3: CASKGPNVPQHF. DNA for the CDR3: TGTGCCAGCAAAGGGCCCAATGTTCCCCAGCATTTT.

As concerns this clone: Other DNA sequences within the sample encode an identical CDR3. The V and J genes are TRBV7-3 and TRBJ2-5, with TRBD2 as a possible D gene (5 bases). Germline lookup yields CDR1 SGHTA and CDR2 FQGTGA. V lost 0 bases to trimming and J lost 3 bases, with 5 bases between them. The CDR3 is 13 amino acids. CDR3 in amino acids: CASSLTREETQYF. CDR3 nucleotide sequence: TGTGCCAGCAGCTTAACGAGGGAAGAGACCCAGTACTTC.

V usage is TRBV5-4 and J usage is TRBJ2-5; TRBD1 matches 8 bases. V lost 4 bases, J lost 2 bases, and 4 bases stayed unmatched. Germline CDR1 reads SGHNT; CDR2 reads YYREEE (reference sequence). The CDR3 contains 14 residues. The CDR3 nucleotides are TGTGCCAGCAGCCGGGACAGGCCGCAAGAGACCCAGTACTTC. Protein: CASSRDRPQETQYF.

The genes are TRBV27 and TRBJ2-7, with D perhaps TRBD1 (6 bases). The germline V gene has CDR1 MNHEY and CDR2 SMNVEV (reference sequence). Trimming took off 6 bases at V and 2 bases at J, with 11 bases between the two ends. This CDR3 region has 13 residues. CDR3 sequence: CASRWQGPYEQYF. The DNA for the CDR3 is TGTGCCAGCAGATGGCAGGGGCCCTACGAGCAGTACTTC.

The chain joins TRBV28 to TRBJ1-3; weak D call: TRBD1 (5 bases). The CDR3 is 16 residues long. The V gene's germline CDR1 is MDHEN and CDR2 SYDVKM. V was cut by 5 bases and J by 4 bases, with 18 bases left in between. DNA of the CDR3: TGTGCCAGCAGTCTCACAGTTGGGGCAGGCGGAAACACCATATATTTT. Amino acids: CASSLTVGAGGNTIYF.

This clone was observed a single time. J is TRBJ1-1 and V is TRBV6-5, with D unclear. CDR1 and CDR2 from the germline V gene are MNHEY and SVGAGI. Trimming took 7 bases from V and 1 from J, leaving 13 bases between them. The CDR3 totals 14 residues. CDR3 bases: TGTGCCAGCACCCCTGGTGACGGGAACACTGAAGCTTTCTTT. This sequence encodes CASTPGDGNTEAFF.

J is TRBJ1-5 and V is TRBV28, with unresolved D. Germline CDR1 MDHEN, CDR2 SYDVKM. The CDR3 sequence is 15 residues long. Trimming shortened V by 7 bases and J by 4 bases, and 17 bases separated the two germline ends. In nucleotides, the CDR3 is TGTGCCAGCAACACCCCACGCAGGTTGAATCAGCCCCAGCATTTT. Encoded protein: CASNTPRRLNQPQHF.

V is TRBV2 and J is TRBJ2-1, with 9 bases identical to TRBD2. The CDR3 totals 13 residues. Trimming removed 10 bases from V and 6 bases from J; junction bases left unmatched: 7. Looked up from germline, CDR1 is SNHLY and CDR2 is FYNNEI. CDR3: CATLLAGRNEQFF. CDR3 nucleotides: TGTGCCACCCTTCTAGCGGGACGCAATGAGCAGTTCTTC.

CDR3 DNA: TGCGCCAGCAGCGTACGGACGGGCTACGAGCAGTACTTC. It specifies CASSVRTGYEQYF. The chain links TRBV5-1 to TRBJ2-7; unclear D gene. The CDR3 loop spans 13 amino acids. The germline V gene encodes CDR1 SGHRS and CDR2 YFSETQ. The V and J ends lost 4 bases and 3 bases respectively, with 11 bases between them.

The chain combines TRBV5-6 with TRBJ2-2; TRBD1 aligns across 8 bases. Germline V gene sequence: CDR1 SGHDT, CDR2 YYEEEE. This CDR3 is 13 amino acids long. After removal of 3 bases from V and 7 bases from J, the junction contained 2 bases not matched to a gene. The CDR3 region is CASSWTGSGELFF. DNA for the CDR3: TGTGCCAGCAGCTGGACAGGGAGCGGGGAGCTGTTTTTT.

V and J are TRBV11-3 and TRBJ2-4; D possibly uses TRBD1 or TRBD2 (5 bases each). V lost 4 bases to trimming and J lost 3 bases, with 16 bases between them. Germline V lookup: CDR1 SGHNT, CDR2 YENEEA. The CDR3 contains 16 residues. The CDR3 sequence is CASSSHPGSGKNIQYF. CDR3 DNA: TGTGCCAGCAGCTCTCATCCAGGGAGTGGCAAAAACATTCAGTACTTC.

The CDR3 nucleotides are TGTGCCAGCAGCTACGCGTCGGGACTCTATAACTATGGCTACACCTTC. This sequence encodes CASSYASGLYNYGYTF. The chain links TRBV5-6 to TRBJ1-2; possibly TRBD1 for D (5 bases). The CDR3 contains 16 residues. Germline CDR1 SGHDT, CDR2 YYEEEE. V lost 3 bases, J lost 1 base, and 16 bases lay in between.

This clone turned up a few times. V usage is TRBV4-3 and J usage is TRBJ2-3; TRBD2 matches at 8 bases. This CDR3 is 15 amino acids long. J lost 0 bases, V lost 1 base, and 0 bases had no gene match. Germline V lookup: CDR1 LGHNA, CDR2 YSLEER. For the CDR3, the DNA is TGCGCCAGCAGCCAAGCGGGAGGGAGCACAGATACGCAGTATTTT. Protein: CASSQAGGSTDTQYF.

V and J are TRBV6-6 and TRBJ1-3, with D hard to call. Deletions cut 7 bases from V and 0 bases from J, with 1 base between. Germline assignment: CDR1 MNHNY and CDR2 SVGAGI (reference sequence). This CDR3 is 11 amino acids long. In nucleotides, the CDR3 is TGTGCCAGCATCTCTGGAAACACCATATATTTT. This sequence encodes CASISGNTIYF.

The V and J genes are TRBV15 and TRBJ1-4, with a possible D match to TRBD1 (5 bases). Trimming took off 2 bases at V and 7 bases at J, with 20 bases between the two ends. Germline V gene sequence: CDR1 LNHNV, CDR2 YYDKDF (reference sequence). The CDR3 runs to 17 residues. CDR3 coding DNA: TGTGCCACCAGCAGACCCCGCTGGGGGTCCGGGGGTGAAAAACTGTTTTTT. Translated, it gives CATSRPRWGSGGEKLFF.

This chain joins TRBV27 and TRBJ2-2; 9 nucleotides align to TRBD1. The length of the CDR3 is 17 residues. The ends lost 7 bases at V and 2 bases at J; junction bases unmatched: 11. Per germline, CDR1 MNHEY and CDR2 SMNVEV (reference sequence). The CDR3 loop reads CASTKGWGQGNTGELFF. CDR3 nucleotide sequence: TGTGCCAGCACTAAGGGATGGGGACAGGGAAACACCGGGGAGCTGTTTTTT.

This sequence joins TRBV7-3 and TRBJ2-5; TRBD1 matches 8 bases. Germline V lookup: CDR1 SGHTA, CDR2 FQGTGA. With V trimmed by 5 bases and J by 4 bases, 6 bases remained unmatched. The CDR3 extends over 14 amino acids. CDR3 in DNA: TGTGCCAGCAGCGCCAGACAGGGGTCAGAGACCCAGTACTTC. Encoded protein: CASSARQGSETQYF. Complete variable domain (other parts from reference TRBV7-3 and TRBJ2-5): GAGVSQTPSNKVTEKGKYVELRCDPISGHTALYWYRQSLGQGPEFLIYFQGTGAADDSGLPNDRFFAVRPEGSVSTLKIQRTERGDSAVYLCASSARQGSETQYFGPGTRLLVL.

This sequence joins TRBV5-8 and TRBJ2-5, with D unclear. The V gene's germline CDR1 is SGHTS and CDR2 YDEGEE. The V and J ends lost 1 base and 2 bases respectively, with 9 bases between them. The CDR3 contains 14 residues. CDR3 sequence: CASSLLFRQETQYF. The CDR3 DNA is TGTGCCAGCAGCTTGCTTTTCAGGCAAGAGACCCAGTACTTC.

The CDR3 here is CASSTRTGSTDTQYF. In nucleotides, the CDR3 is TGTGCCAGCAGCACACGGACCGGTAGCACAGATACGCAGTATTTT. The chain links TRBV5-4 to TRBJ2-3; D uncertain. V was pared by 4 bases and J by 0 bases, with 12 bases between. Germline V gene lookup returns CDR1 SGHNT and CDR2 YYREEE (reference sequence). This CDR3 spans 15 amino acids.

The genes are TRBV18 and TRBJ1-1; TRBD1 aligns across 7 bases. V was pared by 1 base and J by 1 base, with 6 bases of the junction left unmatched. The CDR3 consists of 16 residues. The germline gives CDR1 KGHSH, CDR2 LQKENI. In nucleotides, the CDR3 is TGTGCCAGCTCACCACGATCTGGACAGGCGAACACTGAAGCTTTCTTT. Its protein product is CASSPRSGQANTEAFF.

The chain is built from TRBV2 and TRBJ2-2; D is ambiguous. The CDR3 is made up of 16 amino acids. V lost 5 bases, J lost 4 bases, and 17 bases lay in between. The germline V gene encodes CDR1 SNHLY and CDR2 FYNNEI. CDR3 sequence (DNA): TGTGCCAGCAGTTTGATTAGTCTAGAGTCCACCGGGGAGCTGTTTTTT. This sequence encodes CASSLISLESTGELFF.

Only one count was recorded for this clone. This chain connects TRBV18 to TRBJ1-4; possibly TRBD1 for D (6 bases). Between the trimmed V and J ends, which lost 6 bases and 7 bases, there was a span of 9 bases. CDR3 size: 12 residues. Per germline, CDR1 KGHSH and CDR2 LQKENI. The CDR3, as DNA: TGTGCCAGCTCCCTACAGGGTGAAAAACTGTTTTTT. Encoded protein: CASSLQGEKLFF.

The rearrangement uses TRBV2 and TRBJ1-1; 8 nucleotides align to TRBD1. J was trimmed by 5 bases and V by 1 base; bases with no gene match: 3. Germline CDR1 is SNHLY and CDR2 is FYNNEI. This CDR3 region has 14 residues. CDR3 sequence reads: CASSEGTGMTEAFF. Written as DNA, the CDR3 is TGTGCCAGCAGTGAAGGGACAGGGATGACTGAAGCTTTCTTT.

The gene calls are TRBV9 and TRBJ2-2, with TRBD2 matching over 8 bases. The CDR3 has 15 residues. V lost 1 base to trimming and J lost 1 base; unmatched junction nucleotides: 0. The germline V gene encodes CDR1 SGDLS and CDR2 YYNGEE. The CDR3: CASSVSGRNTGELFF. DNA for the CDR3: TGTGCCAGCAGCGTAAGCGGGAGGAACACCGGGGAGCTGTTTTTT.